This T cell receptor (beta chain) originates from a study of blood T cell repertoires in COVID-19. TCRdb keeps only in-frame clones here, not all; method: immunoSEQ multiplex PCR. The data show tens of thousands of clones, over 60% seen once. Only a few counts were recorded for this clone. Source material: peripheral blood. This TCR was recovered from a woman of 80 years or more with active or convalescent COVID-19.

CDR3 amino acids: CASSFRQGAAEAFF. For the CDR3, the DNA is TGTGCCAGCAGCTTTAGGCAGGGGGCCGCTGAAGCTTTCTTT. V is TRBV5-6 and J is TRBJ1-1; 8 nucleotides agree with TRBD1. CDR1 SGHDT and CDR2 YYEEEE come from the germline V gene. Trimming removed 2 bases from V and 6 bases from J; junction bases left unmatched: 6. The CDR3 has 14 residues.